The 8 T cell receptor beta chains below all came from one sample that was sequenced in a study of siplizumab effects on memory and regulatory T cells. These receptors lack a known antigen. The protocol was immunoSEQ multiplex PCR, while the TCRdb copy is restricted to in-frame clones and leaves out a portion. The sample yields around 15,000 clones, about 43% seen once. The mixed lymphocyte reaction cells were held in coculture (37°C) for around six days. The material sequenced was CFSE-low (dividing) CD4+ T cells sorted from an allogeneic mixed lymphocyte reaction. These receptors came from a human donor in good health; the cells came from an allogeneic mixed lymphocyte reaction. Some clones in this sample may be carry-over from other donors' samples.

The chain links TRBV5-1 to TRBJ2-3; TRBD1 matches at 7 bases. The CDR3 has 16 amino acids. The germline V gene encodes CDR1 SGHRS and CDR2 YFSETQ. Trimming cost V 3 bases and J 0 bases; bases outside gene matches: 7. CDR3 amino acids: CASSYGDRPSTDTQYF. Written as DNA, the CDR3 is TGCGCCAGCAGCTATGGGGACAGACCTAGCACAGATACGCAGTATTTT.

A single count supports this clone. This chain links TRBV5-1 with TRBJ2-2; possibly TRBD2 for D (6 bases). The CDR3 spans 16 residues. In germline, CDR1 is SGHRS, CDR2 YFSETQ. The V gene lost 3 bases and the J gene lost 1 base, with 13 bases spanning the gap. The CDR3 nucleotides read TGCGCCAGCAGCTGGGATCCCGGGGGGAACACCGGGGAGCTGTTTTTT. This sequence encodes CASSWDPGGNTGELFF.

The chain couples TRBV7-9 to TRBJ2-2; 7 bases align to TRBD1. The CDR3 has 16 residues. CDR1 is SEHNR and CDR2 is FQNEAQ in the germline V gene (reference sequence). The V and J ends lost 5 bases and 5 bases, in that order; junction bases with no gene match: 11. CDR3 protein: CASSPPQGVGTGELFF. CDR3 DNA: TGTGCCAGCAGCCCACCCCAGGGGGTGGGTACCGGGGAGCTGTTTTTT.

The chain employs TRBV7-7 and TRBJ2-5; D possibly uses TRBD1 or TRBD2 (6 bases each). The CDR3 is 14 amino acids. Germline loops: CDR1 SSHAT, CDR2 FNYEAQ (reference sequence). The CDR3 sequence is CASADQGRQETQYF. In DNA form, the CDR3 reads TGTGCTAGCGCCGACCAGGGGAGGCAAGAGACCCAGTACTTC. Variable domain in full (rest from reference TRBV7-7 and TRBJ2-5): GAGVSQSPRYKVTKRGQDVTLRCDPISSHATLYWYQQALGQGPEFLTYFNYEAQPDKSGLPSDRFSAERPEGSISTLTIQRTEQRDSAMYRCASADQGRQETQYFGPGTRLLVL.

The rearrangement joins TRBV6-5 to TRBJ2-2; D is unclear. Germline CDR1 and CDR2: MNHEY and SVGAGI. V shed 3 bases and J shed 0 bases, with 8 bases lying between them. CDR3 length equals 15 residues. CDR3 protein: CASSYAPANTGELFF. DNA for the CDR3: TGTGCCAGCAGTTATGCGCCCGCGAACACCGGGGAGCTGTTTTTT.

This clone was counted only a few times. CDR3: CASSQVGETYNEQFF. DNA for the CDR3: TGCGCCAGCAGCCAAGTGGGAGAAACGTACAATGAGCAGTTCTTC. This chain uses TRBV4-1 with TRBJ2-1; tentative D call: TRBD2 (5 bases). Germline lookup yields CDR1 MGHRA and CDR2 YSYEKL. Between the trimmed V and J ends, which lost 1 base and 4 bases, there was a span of 11 bases. The CDR3 totals 15 residues.

The CDR3 spells CASSTAGEWNTQYF. In nucleotides, the CDR3 is TGCGCCAGCAGTACAGCGGGGGAATGGAATACGCAGTATTTT. The genes are TRBV10-1 and TRBJ2-3; 8 nucleotides agree with TRBD2. V lost 5 bases and J lost 7; bases outside the gene matches: 8. The CDR3 covers 14 residues. Per germline, CDR1 WNHNN and CDR2 SYGVQD (reference sequence).

This clone was seen a few times. The J gene is TRBJ2-4, the V gene TRBV6-5; D remains ambiguous. The germline CDR1 and CDR2 sequences are MNHEY and SVGAGI. Trimming took off 6 bases at V and 7 bases at J, with 19 bases between the two ends. The CDR3 runs 15 residues. As DNA, the CDR3 is TGTGCCAGCAGGCCAACCCAGACCGTCCGGAACATTCAGTACTTC. Amino acids: CASRPTQTVRNIQYF.